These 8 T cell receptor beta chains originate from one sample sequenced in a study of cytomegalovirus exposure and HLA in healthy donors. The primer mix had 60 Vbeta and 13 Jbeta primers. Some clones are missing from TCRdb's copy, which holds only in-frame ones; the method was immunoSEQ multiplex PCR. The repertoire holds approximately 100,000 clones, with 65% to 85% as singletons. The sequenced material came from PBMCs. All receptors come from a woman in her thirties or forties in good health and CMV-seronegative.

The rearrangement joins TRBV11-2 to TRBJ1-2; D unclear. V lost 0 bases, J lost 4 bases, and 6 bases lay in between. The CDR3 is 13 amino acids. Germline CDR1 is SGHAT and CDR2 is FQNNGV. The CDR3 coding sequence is TGTGCCAGCAGCTTAGAGGGCCTCTATGGCTACACCTTC. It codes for CASSLEGLYGYTF.

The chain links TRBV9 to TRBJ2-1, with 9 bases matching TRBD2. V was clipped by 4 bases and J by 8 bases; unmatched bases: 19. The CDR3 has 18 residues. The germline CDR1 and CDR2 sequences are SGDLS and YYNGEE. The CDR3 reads CASSSNVYESGRQDEQFF. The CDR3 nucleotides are TGTGCCAGCAGCTCTAACGTTTATGAAAGCGGGAGGCAGGATGAGCAGTTCTTC.

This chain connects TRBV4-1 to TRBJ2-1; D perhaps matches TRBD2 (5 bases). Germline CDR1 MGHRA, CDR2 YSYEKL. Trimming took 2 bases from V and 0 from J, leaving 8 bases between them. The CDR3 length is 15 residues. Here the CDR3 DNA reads TGCGCCAGCAGCCAACTGGGGAGCTCCTACAATGAGCAGTTCTTC. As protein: CASSQLGSSYNEQFF.

CDR3 protein: CASSVELDYNEQFF. The DNA for the CDR3 is TGTGCCAGCAGCGTAGAGTTAGATTACAATGAGCAGTTCTTC. The gene calls are TRBV9 and TRBJ2-1; no clear D. The V gene's germline CDR1 is SGDLS and CDR2 YYNGEE. This CDR3 region has 14 residues. V was trimmed by 0 bases and J by 4 bases, leaving 8 bases between them.

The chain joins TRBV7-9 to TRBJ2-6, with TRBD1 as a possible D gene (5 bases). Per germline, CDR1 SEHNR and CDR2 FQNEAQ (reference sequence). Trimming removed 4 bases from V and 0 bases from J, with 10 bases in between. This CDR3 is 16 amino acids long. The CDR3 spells CASSSYRTSGANVLTF. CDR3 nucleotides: TGTGCCAGCAGCTCCTACAGGACCTCTGGGGCCAACGTCCTGACTTTC.

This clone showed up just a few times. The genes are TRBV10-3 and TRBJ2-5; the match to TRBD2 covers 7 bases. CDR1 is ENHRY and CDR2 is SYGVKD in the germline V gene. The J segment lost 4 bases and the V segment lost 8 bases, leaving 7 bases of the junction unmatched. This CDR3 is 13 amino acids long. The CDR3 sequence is CAISRAGPETQYF. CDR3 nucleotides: TGTGCCATCTCCCGAGCGGGACCAGAGACCCAGTACTTC.

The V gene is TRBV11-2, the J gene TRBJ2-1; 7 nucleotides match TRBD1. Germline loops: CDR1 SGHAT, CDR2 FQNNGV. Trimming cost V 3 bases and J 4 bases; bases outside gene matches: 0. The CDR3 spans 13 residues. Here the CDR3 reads CASSLDRYNEQFF. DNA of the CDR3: TGTGCCAGCAGCTTGGACAGGTACAATGAGCAGTTCTTC.

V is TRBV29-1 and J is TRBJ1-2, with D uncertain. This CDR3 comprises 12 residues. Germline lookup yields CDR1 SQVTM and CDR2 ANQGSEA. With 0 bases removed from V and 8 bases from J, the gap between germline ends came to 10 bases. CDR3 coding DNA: TGCAGCGTTGAAGAGCAGGTCGAAGGCTACACCTTC. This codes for CSVEEQVEGYTF.